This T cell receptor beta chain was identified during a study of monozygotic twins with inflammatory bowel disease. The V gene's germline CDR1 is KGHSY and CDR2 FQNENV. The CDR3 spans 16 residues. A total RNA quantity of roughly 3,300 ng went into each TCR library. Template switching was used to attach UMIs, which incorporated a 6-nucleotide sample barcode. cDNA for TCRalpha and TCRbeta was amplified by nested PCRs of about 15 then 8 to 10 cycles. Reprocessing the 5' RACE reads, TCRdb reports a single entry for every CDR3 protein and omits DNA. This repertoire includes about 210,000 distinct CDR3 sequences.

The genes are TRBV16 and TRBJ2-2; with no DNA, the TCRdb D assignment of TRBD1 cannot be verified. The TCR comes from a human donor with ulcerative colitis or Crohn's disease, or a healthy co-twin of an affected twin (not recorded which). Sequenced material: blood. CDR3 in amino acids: CASSRRHPENTGELFF.